This entry lists 7 T cell receptor beta chains sequenced from one sample in a study of T-cell memory formation after mild COVID-19 (dated by TCRdb to the early 2020s). Library construction relied on 5' RACE. Sequencing used an Illumina NovaSeq 6000. TCRdb reran the public reads through fastp at Q25 and MiXCR, keeping productive beta chains. A single entry per CDR3 protein holds the most common genes and DNA from its merged rows. This sample holds approximately 60,000 distinct CDR3 sequences; about 10% were observed only once. The ten largest clones add up to 1% to 1.4% of the sample. The sequenced sample was PBMCs or a T cell subset sorted from them (not recorded which). These receptors were collected from a man younger than 30 who had mild COVID-19 (a few samples of this study predate the infection). The sample titles of this study are shuffled in the database, so cell type and time point are left out; the donor was told from shared clones.

In this sample, this clonotype turned up a few times. The CDR3 reads CASSLSSTYEQYF. CDR3 DNA sequence: TGTGCCAGCAGCTTAAGCTCCACCTACGAGCAGTACTTC. The chain uses TRBV7-2 and TRBJ2-7; D ambiguous. The germline gives CDR1 SGHTA, CDR2 FQGNSA. The CDR3 runs 13 residues. The V end was cut by 2 bases, the J end by 2 bases, with 7 bases between.

In its sample, this clonotype was seen a few times. This chain links TRBV20-1 with TRBJ1-4, with 8 bases aligning to TRBD1. The CDR3 loop spans 15 amino acids. Trimming at V came to 6 bases and at J to 4 bases, leaving 10 bases not matched to a gene. Germline CDR1 reads DFQATT; CDR2 reads SNEGSKA (reference sequence). This chain's CDR3 is CSAPGQALGNEKLFF. CDR3 sequence (DNA): TGCAGTGCCCCGGGACAGGCTTTGGGTAATGAAAAACTGTTTTTT.

This clonotype was counted only a few times. The chain employs TRBV27 and TRBJ2-5; D is possibly TRBD2 (7 bases). Germline CDR1 and CDR2: MNHEY and SMNVEV (reference sequence). With 5 bases removed from V and 5 bases from J, the gap between germline ends came to 15 bases. The CDR3 has 14 amino acids. The CDR3 reads CASSRGAAGETQYF. CDR3 bases: TGTGCCAGCAGTCGGGGGGCAGCGGGGGAGACCCAGTACTTC.

This clonotype was seen ten or more times. The J gene is TRBJ2-5, the V gene TRBV15; no firm D call. CDR1 is LNHNV, CDR2 YYDKDF, per germline (reference sequence). The CDR3 covers 12 residues. Here the CDR3 DNA reads TGTCTTCCCTGGGAATTTCAAGAGACCCAGTACTTC. The encoded protein is CLPWEFQETQYF.

In its sample, this clonotype was seen many times. The chain employs TRBV6-1 and TRBJ2-1; D possibly uses TRBD1 or TRBD2 (6 bases each). V dropped 7 bases and J dropped 3 bases, with 19 bases sitting between them. From germline, CDR1 is MNHNS and CDR2 SASEGT. CDR3 length equals 16 residues. This chain's CDR3 is CASTERGETDYNEQFF. CDR3 bases: TGTGCCAGCACCGAAAGGGGGGAGACTGACTACAATGAGCAGTTCTTC.

J is TRBJ1-1 and V is TRBV5-4, with D unresolved. Germline CDR1 and CDR2: SGHNT and YYREEE (reference sequence). This CDR3 has 13 residues. Trimming took 4 bases from V and 1 from J, leaving 8 bases between them. The DNA for the CDR3 is TGTGCCAGCAGCCCTTTCAAGAACACTGAAGCTTTCTTT. It encodes CASSPFKNTEAFF.

This clonotype appeared a few times. CDR3 sequence: CASSSGVGRYRSGANVLTF. DNA of the CDR3: TGTGCCAGCAGCTCAGGGGTCGGACGCTACCGCTCTGGGGCCAACGTCCTGACTTTC. The genes are TRBV7-6 and TRBJ2-6; D is perhaps TRBD1 (6 bases). The CDR3 totals 19 residues. CDR1 and CDR2 from the germline V gene are SGHVS and FNYEAQ. Trimming removed 4 bases from V and 0 bases from J, with 19 bases in between.